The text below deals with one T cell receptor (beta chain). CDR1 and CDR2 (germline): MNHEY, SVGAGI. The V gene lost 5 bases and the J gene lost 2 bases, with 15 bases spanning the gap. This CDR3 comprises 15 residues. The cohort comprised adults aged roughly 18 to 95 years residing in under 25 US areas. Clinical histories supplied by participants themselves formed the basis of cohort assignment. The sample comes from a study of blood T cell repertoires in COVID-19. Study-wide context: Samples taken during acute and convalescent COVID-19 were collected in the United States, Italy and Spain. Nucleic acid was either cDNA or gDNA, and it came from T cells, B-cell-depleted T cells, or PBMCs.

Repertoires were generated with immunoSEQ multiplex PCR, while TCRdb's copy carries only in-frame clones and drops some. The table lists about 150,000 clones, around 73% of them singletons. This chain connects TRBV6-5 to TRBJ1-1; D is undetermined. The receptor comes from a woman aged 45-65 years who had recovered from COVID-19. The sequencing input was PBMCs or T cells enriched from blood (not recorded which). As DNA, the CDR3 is TGTGCCAGCAGTCTCTCCCTACAGATAAACACTGAAGCTTTCTTT. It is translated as CASSLSLQINTEAFF.